Listed here are 10 T cell receptor beta chains from one sample, sequenced in a study of blood T cell repertoires in COVID-19. The protocol was immunoSEQ multiplex PCR, while the TCRdb copy is restricted to in-frame clones and leaves out a portion. The repertoire includes over 250,000 clones, 70% to 80% of them detected once, and around 3.4% sits in the top ten. The sequencing sample was made of peripheral blood. The receptors derive from a woman of 80 years or more with acute or convalescent COVID-19.

The V gene is TRBV27, the J gene TRBJ2-6; 10 nucleotides agree with TRBD1. The CDR3 is 18 residues long. Germline CDR1 is MNHEY and CDR2 is SMNVEV (reference sequence). With V trimmed by 6 bases and J by 2 bases, 10 bases remained unmatched. This chain's CDR3 is CASSPRDRGETGANVLTF. The CDR3 nucleotides read TGTGCCAGCAGCCCCCGGGACAGGGGTGAAACTGGGGCCAACGTCCTGACTTTC. Variable domain in full (rest from reference TRBV27 and TRBJ2-6): EAQVTQNPRYLITVTGKKLTVTCSQNMNHEYMSWYRQDPGLGLRQIYYSMNVEVTDKGDVPEGYKVSRKEKRNFPLILESPSPNQTSLYFCASSPRDRGETGANVLTFGAGSRLTVL.

The chain carries TRBV11-2 and TRBJ2-1, with D tentatively TRBD2 (6 bases). The CDR3 spans 18 residues. V was shortened by 6 bases and J by 0 bases, with 21 bases between the two germline ends. The germline V gene has CDR1 SGHAT and CDR2 FQNNGV. This chain's CDR3 is CASRGGGRAASSYNEQFF. For the CDR3, the DNA is TGTGCCAGCAGGGGAGGCGGTAGAGCGGCAAGCTCCTACAATGAGCAGTTCTTC.

This clone has a single count. The chain carries TRBV3-1 (or the pseudogene TRBV3-2) and TRBJ2-2; no firm D call. The V end lost 2 bases, the J end lost 2 bases, and 12 bases lay between the germline ends. The CDR3 has 16 amino acids. CDR1 LGHDT and CDR2 YNNKEL come from the germline V gene (reference sequence). CDR3 loop: CASSQTRPGNTGELFF. In DNA, the CDR3 is TGTGCCAGCAGCCAAACCCGACCGGGTAACACCGGGGAGCTGTTTTTT.

This clone was seen a few times. The chain combines TRBV28 with TRBJ2-3, with 13 bases identical to TRBD2. After removal of 5 bases from V and 4 bases from J, the junction contained 9 bases not matched to a gene. Germline-derived CDR1 and CDR2 are MDHEN and SYDVKM. The CDR3 totals 17 residues. The CDR3 DNA reads TGTGCCAGCAGTACTAGCGGGAGGGCCTCGGTGGCAGATACGCAGTATTTT. Its protein product is CASSTSGRASVADTQYF.

The chain is built from TRBV9 and TRBJ2-1, with 10 bases identical to TRBD2. V trimming: 0 bases; J trimming: 7 bases; junction bases outside the gene matches: 10. Germline V lookup: CDR1 SGDLS, CDR2 YYNGEE. This CDR3 is 17 amino acids long. The CDR3 DNA sequence: TGTGCCAGCAGCGTAGCCGTCGCTAGCGGGAGTCAGAATGAGCAGTTCTTC. Its translation: CASSVAVASGSQNEQFF.

The chain has TRBV29-1 and TRBJ1-5; a possible D gene is TRBD1 (6 bases). The length of the CDR3 is 12 residues. V gave up 5 bases and J gave up 5 bases, with 10 bases separating them. Germline CDR1 reads SQVTM; CDR2 reads ANQGSEA. This CDR3 reads CSVSGGHQPQHF. In DNA form, the CDR3 reads TGCAGCGTTTCGGGGGGGCATCAGCCCCAGCATTTT. The full variable domain, with the rest looked up from reference TRBV29-1 and TRBJ1-5, is SAVISQKPSRDICQRGTSLTIQCQVDSQVTMMFWYRQQPGQSLTLIATANQGSEATYESGFVIDKFPISRPNLTFSTLTVSNMSPEDSSIYLCSVSGGHQPQHFGDGTRLSIL.

This rearrangement joins TRBV24-1 to TRBJ2-1; maybe TRBD2 (5 bases). V lost 3 bases and J lost 2, with 13 bases in between. The CDR3 consists of 16 residues. Germline CDR1 is KGHDR and CDR2 is SFDVKD. The CDR3 DNA reads as TGTGCCACCAGTGATGCCTCCGCCGGGGCCTACAATGAGCAGTTCTTC. It yields the protein CATSDASAGAYNEQFF.

The chain links TRBV5-1 to TRBJ1-4; D not certain. The CDR3 contains 19 residues. Germline lookup yields CDR1 SGHRS and CDR2 YFSETQ. V was cut by 2 bases and J by 8 bases, with 28 bases left in between. The CDR3 region has the DNA TGCGCCAGCAGCTTCCTTGGCAGGCCCAATGAAGGAGGTCGGGAAAAACTGTTTTTT. Translating gives CASSFLGRPNEGGREKLFF.

The V gene is TRBV7-2, the J gene TRBJ2-1; 7 positions match TRBD2. Germline assignment: CDR1 SGHTA and CDR2 FQGNSA. This CDR3 spans 15 amino acids. J gave up 4 bases and V 4 bases, and 7 bases lay outside the gene matches. For the CDR3, the DNA is TGTGCCAGCAGCTCCATGGGGGGGAGTTACAATGAGCAGTTCTTC. Translation: CASSSMGGSYNEQFF.

This clone came up once. The rearrangement links TRBV7-8 to TRBJ1-5; D uncertain. V shed 1 base and J shed 3 bases, with 7 bases lying between them. From germline, CDR1 is SGHVS and CDR2 FQNEAQ. The CDR3 sequence is 14 residues long. DNA of the CDR3: TGTGCCAGCAGCTTAGGTCAGAACAATCAGCCCCAGCATTTT. Translating it yields CASSLGQNNQPQHF.